This T cell receptor (beta chain) was observed in a study of T-cell memory formation after mild COVID-19. In the study overall: TCR clusters largely stayed donor specific.

Looked up from germline, CDR1 is WSHSY and CDR2 is SAAADI. V dropped 2 bases and J dropped 0 bases, with 8 bases sitting between them. The CDR3 has 15 residues. The authors produced TCR alpha and TCR beta cDNA libraries with sample barcodes and UMIs by 5'RACE using constant-segment primers. TCRdb called the 5' RACE reads again in MiXCR, with one record for every CDR3 protein. This table has 560,000 or so distinct CDR3 sequences, 17% appearing once. Remarks on this clonotype: Its target is not known.

Overall study results and limits: For contracting clones, CD4+ ones sat mainly in CM and EM, CD8+ in EMRA. Clones contracting over day 15 to 85 were CD4/CD8 balanced, with later expanders leaning CD4+.

The chain uses TRBV10-2 and TRBJ1-5; D is perhaps TRBD1 (6 bases). The sequence was obtained from an adult woman who had mild COVID-19 (a few samples of this study predate the infection). Cell type and time point are not known. The sequenced sample consisted of PBMCs or a T cell subset sorted from them (not recorded which). The CDR3 loop reads CASSEGQISNQPQHF. CDR3 in DNA: TGCGCCAGCAGTGAGGGACAGATTAGCAATCAGCCCCAGCATTTT.